This TCR beta chain was profiled in a study of cytomegalovirus exposure and HLA in healthy donors. The CDR3 runs 13 residues. This PCR relied on a set of 60 Vbeta primers and 13 Jbeta primers. Clones were sequenced by immunoSEQ multiplex PCR, and TCRdb holds only the in-frame ones, with some missing. The data hold roughly 100,000 clones, with over 9.5% observed a single time. The receptor was derived from a man aged 35-49 years in good health and CMV-seropositive. The material sequenced was PBMCs. V gene TRBV21-1 combines with J gene TRBJ2-3; the tabulated D call, TRBD2, remains unverified against the DNA. TRBV21-1 counts as a pseudogene. The chain's CDR3 is CASSPLNGNTQYF. The CDR3 DNA follows: TGTGCCAGCAGCCCGTTAAACGGGAATACGCAGTATTTT.